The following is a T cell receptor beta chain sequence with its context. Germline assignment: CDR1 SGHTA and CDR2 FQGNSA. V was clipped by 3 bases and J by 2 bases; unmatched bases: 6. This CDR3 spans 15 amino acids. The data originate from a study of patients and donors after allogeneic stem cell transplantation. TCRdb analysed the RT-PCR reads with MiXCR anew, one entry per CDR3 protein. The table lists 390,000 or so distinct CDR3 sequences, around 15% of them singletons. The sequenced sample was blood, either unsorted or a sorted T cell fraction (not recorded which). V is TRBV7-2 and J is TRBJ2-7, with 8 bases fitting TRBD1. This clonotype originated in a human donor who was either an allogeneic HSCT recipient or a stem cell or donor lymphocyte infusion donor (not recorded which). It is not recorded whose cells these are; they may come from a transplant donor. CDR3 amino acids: CASSFRTGSPYEQYF. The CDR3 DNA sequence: TGTGCCAGCAGCTTTCGGACAGGGTCACCCTACGAGCAGTACTTC.